Each of the 27 T cell receptor beta chains below was sequenced from the same sample in a study of blood T cell repertoires in COVID-19. The data were produced by immunoSEQ multiplex PCR, yet TCRdb's version contains in-frame clones alone and is incomplete. The sample carries approximately 180,000 clones, about three quarters recorded once. Sequencing was performed on peripheral blood. Every receptor here comes from a woman in her 70s with acute or convalescent COVID-19.

In this sample, this clone turned up a few times. The rearrangement links TRBV19 to TRBJ1-2; 9 bases align to TRBD1. Trimming cost V 7 bases and J 8 bases; bases outside gene matches: 8. CDR1 and CDR2 (germline): LNHDA, SQIVND (reference sequence). The CDR3 loop spans 13 amino acids. CDR3 region: CASTRDRVLGYTF. Written as DNA, the CDR3 is TGTGCCAGTACCCGGGACAGGGTGCTCGGCTACACCTTC.

The J gene is TRBJ2-3, the V gene TRBV7-8; 7 bases map to TRBD1. Germline V lookup: CDR1 SGHVS, CDR2 FQNEAQ. V trimming: 1 base; J trimming: 0 bases; junction bases outside the gene matches: 4. The CDR3 sequence is 16 residues long. The DNA for the CDR3 is TGTGCCAGCAGCTTAGTGACAGGGCATAGCACAGATACGCAGTATTTT. Amino acids: CASSLVTGHSTDTQYF.

In its sample, this clone was seen a few times. The chain links TRBV10-1 to TRBJ2-1; perhaps TRBD1 as D (6 bases). Trimming removed 6 bases from V and 2 bases from J, with 17 bases in between. The CDR3 is made up of 16 amino acids. Germline V gene sequence: CDR1 WNHNN, CDR2 SYGVQD (reference sequence). CDR3 in amino acids: CASRKHREKPYNEQFF. CDR3 nucleotide sequence: TGCGCCAGCAGAAAACACAGGGAAAAGCCCTACAATGAGCAGTTCTTC.

V and J are TRBV3-1 (or the pseudogene TRBV3-2) and TRBJ1-5, with a tentative D call TRBD1 (5 bases). Germline V gene sequence: CDR1 LGHDT, CDR2 YNNKEL (reference sequence). Trimming shortened V by 0 bases and J by 3 bases, and 9 bases separated the two germline ends. The CDR3 covers 15 residues. CDR3 region: CASSQDPRDNQPQHF. DNA for the CDR3: TGTGCCAGCAGCCAAGATCCCAGGGACAATCAGCCCCAGCATTTT.

The J gene is TRBJ2-1, the V gene TRBV6-5; 10 positions agree with TRBD2. This CDR3 contains 16 residues. After removal of 0 bases from V and 3 bases from J, the junction contained 2 bases not matched to a gene. The V gene's germline CDR1 is MNHEY and CDR2 SVGAGI. The CDR3 region is CASSYSASGGYNEQFF. In DNA, the CDR3 is TGTGCCAGCAGTTACTCCGCTAGCGGGGGCTACAATGAGCAGTTCTTC.

The CDR3 region is CASSVVRTGELFF. In DNA, the CDR3 is TGTGCCAGCAGCGTAGTTAGAACCGGGGAGCTGTTTTTT. This rearrangement joins TRBV9 to TRBJ2-2; no definite D call. Germline lookup yields CDR1 SGDLS and CDR2 YYNGEE. This CDR3 comprises 13 residues. Between the trimmed V and J ends, which lost 0 bases and 5 bases, there was a span of 5 bases. Looking up the rest from reference TRBV9 and TRBJ2-2 gives the full variable domain: DSGVTQTPKHLITATGQRVTLRCSPRSGDLSVYWYQQSLDQGLQFLIQYYNGEERAKGNILERFSAQQFPDLHSELNLSSLELGDSALYFCASSVVRTGELFFGEGSRLTVL.

Concerning this clone itself: The sample has other DNA sequences that encode this CDR3 too. CDR3 coding DNA: TGTGCCATTTCCGAGGTTCACCAAGAGACCCAGTACTTC. Translated, it gives CAISEVHQETQYF. The chain couples TRBV10-3 to TRBJ2-5; no firm D call. CDR3 size: 13 residues. The V gene lost 9 bases and the J gene lost 0 bases, with 11 bases spanning the gap. The germline gives CDR1 ENHRY, CDR2 SYGVKD.

V and J are TRBV30 and TRBJ2-7, with D possibly TRBD2 on 5 matching bases. The germline CDR1 and CDR2 sequences are GTSNPN and SVGIG (reference sequence). This CDR3 is 11 amino acids long. The V and J ends lost 1 base and 4 bases respectively, with 5 bases between them. The CDR3 region has the DNA TGTGCCTGGAGTGGAGGGTACGAGCAGTACTTC. Amino acid sequence: CAWSGGYEQYF.

The rearrangement joins TRBV14 to TRBJ2-7; 12 bases align to TRBD2. The CDR3 spans 18 residues. V lost 4 bases, J lost 3 bases, and 13 bases stayed unmatched. Germline-derived CDR1 and CDR2 are SGHDN and FVKESK. As DNA, the CDR3 is TGTGCCAGCAGCCGTATTCCCGGGACTAGCGGGTCTGACTACGAGCAGTACTTC. Its protein is CASSRIPGTSGSDYEQYF.

The chain joins TRBV5-1 to TRBJ2-5; TRBD2 matches 7 bases. The J segment lost 5 bases and the V segment lost 4 bases, leaving 8 bases of the junction unmatched. The CDR3 is 14 residues long. Germline V gives CDR1 SGHRS, CDR2 YFSETQ. CDR3 nucleotide sequence: TGCGCCAGCAGCCCAAAGACTAGCATGGAGACCCAGTACTTC. Translated, it gives CASSPKTSMETQYF.

This clone appeared a few times. The chain links TRBV18 to TRBJ2-2; TRBD1 agrees at 7 bases. The CDR3 is made up of 22 amino acids. CDR1 is KGHSH and CDR2 is LQKENI in the germline V gene. With 0 bases clipped from V and 0 bases from J, the junction kept 19 bases outside the gene matches. CDR3 loop: CASSPPLNFDRAVGSNTGELFF. The CDR3 nucleotides read TGTGCCAGCTCACCACCGCTCAATTTCGACAGGGCGGTGGGTTCGAACACCGGGGAGCTGTTTTTT. The full variable domain, with the rest looked up from reference TRBV18 and TRBJ2-2, is NAGVMQNPRHLVRRRGQEARLRCSPMKGHSHVYWYRQLPEEGLKFMVYLQKENIIDESGMPKERFSAEFPKEGPSILRIQQVVRGDSAAYFCASSPPLNFDRAVGSNTGELFFGEGSRLTVL.

V and J are TRBV18 and TRBJ2-3; a possible D gene is TRBD1 (5 bases). The CDR3 runs 12 residues. V gave up 2 bases and J gave up 11 bases, with 11 bases separating them. Germline V gene data show CDR1 as KGHSH and CDR2 as LQKENI. This CDR3 is CASSPMAREQYF. CDR3 nucleotides: TGTGCCAGCTCACCAATGGCCAGGGAGCAGTATTTT.

V usage is TRBV6-5 and J usage is TRBJ1-2; TRBD1 aligns across 9 bases. CDR1 and CDR2 (germline): MNHEY, SVGAGI. This CDR3 is 14 amino acids long. V shed 5 bases and J 5 bases; nucleotides not matched to a gene: 6. The CDR3 loop reads CASSRTGVGYGYTF. CDR3 sequence (DNA): TGTGCCAGCAGTCGGACAGGGGTTGGGTATGGCTACACCTTC.

The V gene is TRBV5-6, the J gene TRBJ2-5; 11 bases map to TRBD2. With 3 bases clipped from V and 2 bases from J, the junction kept 6 bases outside the gene matches. The germline V gene has CDR1 SGHDT and CDR2 YYEEEE. The CDR3 has 16 amino acids. The chain's CDR3 is CASSSAGTSGQETQYF. The CDR3, as DNA: TGTGCCAGCAGCTCGGCCGGGACTAGCGGACAAGAGACCCAGTACTTC.

This clone was found a few times. The chain uses TRBV5-1 and TRBJ1-4; D is unclear. Germline values: CDR1 SGHRS, CDR2 YFSETQ. The CDR3 is 14 residues long. Trimming left V 2 bases short and J 5 bases short, with 10 bases between. CDR3 DNA sequence: TGCGCCAGCAGCTTAACAGCGGCGAATGAAAAACTGTTTTTT. It codes for CASSLTAANEKLFF. The whole variable domain, remainder taken from reference TRBV5-1 and TRBJ1-4, is KAGVTQTPRYLIKTRGQQVTLSCSPISGHRSVSWYQQTPGQGLQFLFEYFSETQRNKGNFPGRFSGRQFSNSRSEMNVSTLELGDSALYLCASSLTAANEKLFFGSGTQLSVL.

The V gene is TRBV6-1, the J gene TRBJ2-5; 8 bases line up with TRBD2. V dropped 0 bases and J dropped 5; count of bases not matched to a gene: 11. This CDR3 contains 17 residues. The germline CDR1 and CDR2 sequences are MNHNS and SASEGT. CDR3 amino acids: CASSEAGSGGSRETQYF. The DNA for the CDR3 is TGTGCCAGCAGTGAAGCGGGGTCGGGAGGGTCTCGGGAGACCCAGTACTTC.

This sequence joins TRBV5-6 and TRBJ2-1; 16 bases fit TRBD2. This CDR3 comprises 18 residues. Germline loops: CDR1 SGHDT, CDR2 YYEEEE. With V trimmed by 4 bases and J by 5 bases, 9 bases remained unmatched. Written as DNA, the CDR3 is TGTGCCAGCAGCCCGGGACTAGCGGGAGGGCCTCGTGACAATGAGCAGTTCTTC. Translation: CASSPGLAGGPRDNEQFF.

J is TRBJ2-5 and V is TRBV30; TRBD2 agrees at 10 bases. The junction had 5 bases not matched to a gene; V was cut back by 8 bases and J by 5 bases. The length of the CDR3 is 12 residues. Germline CDR1 and CDR2: GTSNPN and SVGIG (reference sequence). The CDR3 sequence is CAGGLAEETQYF. The CDR3 DNA sequence: TGTGCCGGAGGACTAGCGGAGGAGACCCAGTACTTC.

The V and J genes are TRBV3-1 (or the pseudogene TRBV3-2) and TRBJ2-1; 12 nucleotides line up with TRBD2. Germline V gene sequence: CDR1 LGHDT, CDR2 YNNKEL (reference sequence). The CDR3 is 15 amino acids. Trimming cost V 3 bases and J 8 bases; bases outside gene matches: 5. The CDR3 nucleotides read TGTGCCAGCAGCCAGACTAGCGGGAGTCAGTATGAGCAGTTCTTC. It specifies CASSQTSGSQYEQFF.

The rearrangement links TRBV7-3 to TRBJ1-2; D may be TRBD1 (6 bases). This CDR3 is 13 amino acids long. The V gene's germline CDR1 is SGHTA and CDR2 FQGTGA. V was clipped by 8 bases and J by 8 bases, with 18 bases between them. CDR3 amino acids: CASGGAGSGGYTF. The CDR3 region has the DNA TGTGCCAGCGGGGGGGCGGGGTCCGGGGGCTACACCTTC. The full variable domain, its missing parts supplied by reference TRBV7-3 and TRBJ1-2, is GAGVSQTPSNKVTEKGKYVELRCDPISGHTALYWYRQSLGQGPEFLIYFQGTGAADDSGLPNDRFFAVRPEGSVSTLKIQRTERGDSAVYLCASGGAGSGGYTFGSGTRLTVV.

The genes are TRBV6-4 and TRBJ2-1; 14 bases are a match to TRBD2. Trimming took 6 bases from V and 7 from J; bases not matched to a gene: 8. The CDR3 totals 16 residues. Germline CDR1 MRHNA, CDR2 SNTAGT. The DNA of the CDR3 is TGTGCCAGCAGCAGAGGGACTAGCGGGGGCTCTAATGAGCAGTTCTTC. Its translation is CASSRGTSGGSNEQFF.

V and J are TRBV3-1 (or the pseudogene TRBV3-2) and TRBJ1-2; D is possibly TRBD1 (6 bases). V was trimmed by 4 bases and J by 2 bases, leaving 14 bases between them. CDR1 and CDR2 (germline): LGHDT, YNNKEL (reference sequence). This CDR3 has 15 amino acids. The CDR3 protein is CASSPIGGANYGYTF. CDR3 sequence (DNA): TGTGCCAGCAGCCCCATAGGGGGTGCCAACTATGGCTACACCTTC.

V is TRBV5-4 and J is TRBJ2-1; the match to TRBD2 covers 13 bases. Germline-derived CDR1 and CDR2 are SGHNT and YYREEE (reference sequence). The V gene end was trimmed by 4 bases and the J gene end by 15 bases; junction bases not matched to a gene: 13. The length of the CDR3 is 15 residues. CDR3: CASSQRLAGGPSLFF. For the CDR3, the DNA is TGTGCCAGCAGCCAGAGACTAGCGGGAGGACCCAGTCTGTTCTTC. Together with reference TRBV5-4 and TRBJ2-1, the CDR3 gives the full variable domain: ETGVTQSPTHLIKTRGQQVTLRCSSQSGHNTVSWYQQALGQGPQFIFQYYREEENGRGNFPPRFSGLQFPNYSSELNVNALELDDSALYLCASSQRLAGGPSLFFGPGTRLTVL.

The V call is TRBV3-1 (or the pseudogene TRBV3-2), the J call TRBJ2-7, with D maybe TRBD1 (5 bases). V was cut by 0 bases and J by 7 bases, with 13 bases left in between. The germline V gene has CDR1 LGHDT and CDR2 YNNKEL (reference sequence). The CDR3 sequence is 14 residues long. The CDR3 reads CASSQEAGSNEQYF. CDR3 sequence (DNA): TGTGCCAGCAGCCAAGAGGCAGGGTCAAATGAGCAGTACTTC.

In DNA form, the CDR3 reads TGTGCCAGCAGCCGGCGGGGACAGGGGAACACCGGGGAGCTGTTTTTT. The encoded protein is CASSRRGQGNTGELFF. The rearrangement uses TRBV7-6 and TRBJ2-2; 9 positions agree with TRBD1. V lost 5 bases and J lost 1; bases outside the gene matches: 5. This CDR3 is 16 amino acids long. Germline values: CDR1 SGHVS, CDR2 FNYEAQ.

The V call is TRBV5-1, the J call TRBJ2-2, with TRBD2 matching 8 bases. Germline trimming cut 4 bases from V and 2 bases from J; bases unmatched to any gene: 7. The germline CDR1 and CDR2 sequences are SGHRS and YFSETQ. The CDR3 has 16 residues. The CDR3 is CASSVILAENTGELFF. The CDR3 nucleotides read TGCGCCAGCAGCGTAATACTAGCGGAAAACACCGGGGAGCTGTTTTTT.

The CDR3 sequence: CASSYSRQGGDTQYF. CDR3 nucleotide sequence: TGTGCCAGCAGTTACTCGAGACAGGGCGGTGATACGCAGTATTTT. V is TRBV6-5 and J is TRBJ2-3; 7 bases match TRBD1. CDR3 size: 15 residues. Trimming removed 0 bases from V and 6 bases from J; junction bases left unmatched: 6. Germline V CDR1 and CDR2: MNHEY, SVGAGI.